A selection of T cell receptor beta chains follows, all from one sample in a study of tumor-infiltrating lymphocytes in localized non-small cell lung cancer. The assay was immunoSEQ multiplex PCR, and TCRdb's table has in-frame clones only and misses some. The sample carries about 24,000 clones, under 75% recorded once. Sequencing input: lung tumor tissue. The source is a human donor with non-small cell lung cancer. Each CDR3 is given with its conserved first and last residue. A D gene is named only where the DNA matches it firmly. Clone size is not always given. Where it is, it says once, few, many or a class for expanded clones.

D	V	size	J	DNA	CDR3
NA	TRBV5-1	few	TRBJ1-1	TGCGCCAGCAGCTTGTCACCGGATCCGAACACTGAAGCTTTCTTT	CASSLSPDPNTEAFF
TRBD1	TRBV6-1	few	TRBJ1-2	TGTGCCAGCACCTGGACAGGCGGTGCTGGCTACACCTTC	CASTWTGGAGYTF
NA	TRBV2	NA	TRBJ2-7	TGTGCCAGCAGTGAAGATCGGACAGTCAGCGAGCAGTACTTC	CASSEDRTVSEQYF
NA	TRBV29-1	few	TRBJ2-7	TGCAGCGTAGGTGGACACGGCGTTGAGCAGTACTTC	CSVGGHGVEQYF
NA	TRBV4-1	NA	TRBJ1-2	TGCGCCTCCTCCCCGGGGACCGAGTATGGCTACACCTTC	CASSPGTEYGYTF
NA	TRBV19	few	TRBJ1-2	TGTGCCAGTAGTACGCCGGGACCCAGACGAGATGGCTACACCTTC	CASSTPGPRRDGYTF
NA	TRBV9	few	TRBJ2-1	TGTGCCAGCAGCGTAGACAGCCGAACCCATGAGCAGTTCTTC	CASSVDSRTHEQFF
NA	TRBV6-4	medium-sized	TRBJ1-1	TGTGCCAGCAGTGACTCTGGGGGGATAACTTTCTTT	CASSDSGGITFF
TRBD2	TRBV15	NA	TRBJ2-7	TGTGCCACCAGCAGGGAACCCGGGACTAGCGGGGCCCGCCCCTACGAGCAGTACTTC	CATSREPGTSGARPYEQYF
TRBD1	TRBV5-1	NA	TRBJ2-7	TGCGCCAGCAGCTTGGATATAGGGACAGTCTCCTACGAGCAGTACTTC	CASSLDIGTVSYEQYF
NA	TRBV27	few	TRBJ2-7	TGTGCCAGCAGTTTGAGAGGGGTCCACGAGCAGTACTTC	CASSLRGVHEQYF
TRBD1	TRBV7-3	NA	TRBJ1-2	TGTGCCAGCAGCTTAGGGACAGGGACCTATGGCTACACCTTC	CASSLGTGTYGYTF
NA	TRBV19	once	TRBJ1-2	TGTGCCAGTAGTATAACCGGCGCCACCAACTATGGCTACACCTTC	CASSITGATNYGYTF
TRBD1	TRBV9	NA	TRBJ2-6	TGTGCCAGCAGCGCCCCCCCTAGGGGACAGGGATCTGGGGCCAACGTCCTGACTTTC	CASSAPPRGQGSGANVLTF
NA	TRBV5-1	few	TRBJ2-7	TGCGCCAGCAGCTTTGGGCAGGTGGGGGAGCAGTACTTC	CASSFGQVGEQYF
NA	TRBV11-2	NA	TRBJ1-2	TGTGCCAGCAGCTTAGATCCCGCTAACTATGGCTACACCTTC	CASSLDPANYGYTF
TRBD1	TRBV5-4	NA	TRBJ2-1	TGTGCCAGCAGCGGTCGGGACAGGGCCTACAATGAGCAGTTCTTC	CASSGRDRAYNEQFF
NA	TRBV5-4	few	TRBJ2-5	TGTGCCAGCAGGGACAGTCGGCAAGAGACCCAGTACTTC	CASRDSRQETQYF
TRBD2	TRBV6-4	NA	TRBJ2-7	TGTGCCAGCAGTGATGGGACTAGCGGGAGGAGCTCCTACGAGCAGTACTTC	CASSDGTSGRSSYEQYF
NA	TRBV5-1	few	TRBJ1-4	TGCGCCAGCAGCCCTCAGGGCCCTCCTAATGAAAAACTGTTTTTT	CASSPQGPPNEKLFF
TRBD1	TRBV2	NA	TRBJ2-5	TGTGCCAGCAGATGGGACAGGGGGTGGGGAGGAGAGACCCAGTACTTC	CASRWDRGWGGETQYF
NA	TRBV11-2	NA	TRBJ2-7	TGTGCCAGCAGCCACCTAACACGAGCCTACGAGCAGTACTTC	CASSHLTRAYEQYF
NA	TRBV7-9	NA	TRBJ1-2	TGTGCCAGCAGCTTAGATTCCGGGGGCTACACCTTC	CASSLDSGGYTF
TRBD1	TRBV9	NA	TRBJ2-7	TGTGCCAGCAGCGCGAGCAGGACAGGGGGCGGTTTCTACGAGCAGTACTTC	CASSASRTGGGFYEQYF
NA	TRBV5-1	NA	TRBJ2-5	TGCGCCAGCAGCAACCAGGACCTTAGGGCGGCCCAGTACTTC	CASSNQDLRAAQYF
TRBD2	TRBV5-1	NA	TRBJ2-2	TGCGCCAGCAGCTTGATGGGACTAGCGGTGAACACCGGGGAGCTGTTTTTT	CASSLMGLAVNTGELFF